This T cell receptor beta chain came from a study of blood T cells in healthy people across ages. Study summary: About one barcoded beta molecule per two T cells came from capture by template switching.

The people who gave samples were healthy Caucasians from Russia, aged roughly 6 to 100. The trim removed 6 bases at V and 4 bases at J, leaving 12 bases unmatched. The CDR3 loop spans 16 amino acids. CDR1 SEHNR and CDR2 FQNEAQ come from the germline V gene (reference sequence). Turning to this clonotype: Antigen specificity is unknown.

A sample-barcoded 5' primer and a J-beta primer mix were used in a second PCR of roughly 7 to 11 cycles. The template-switch adaptor, which had 12 random nucleotides, put a tag on each cDNA molecule. TCRdb analysed the 5' RACE reads with MiXCR anew, one entry per CDR3 protein. Of about 1.6 million distinct CDR3 sequences in the sample, approximately 32% were seen once. Study-level points and caveats: For the donors, CMV status was unknown and possibly confounded expanded clonotype changes.

Sequenced material: blood. This chain connects TRBV7-9 to TRBJ1-1; 9 bases are a match to TRBD1. The receptor comes from a woman aged 25 to 39 in good health. CDR3 residues: CASSSPRTGVSTEAFF. DNA for the CDR3: TGTGCCAGCAGTTCCCCGCGGACAGGGGTTTCCACTGAAGCTTTCTTT. The full variable domain, completed using reference TRBV7-9 and TRBJ1-1, is DTGVSQNPRHKITKRGQNVTFRCDPISEHNRLYWYRQTLGQGPEFLTYFQNEAQLEKSRLLSDRFSAERPKGSFSTLEIQRTEQGDSAMYLCASSSPRTGVSTEAFFGQGTRLTVV.